What follows are 19 T cell receptor beta chains derived from one specimen sequenced in a study of blood T cells in healthy people across ages. PCR was performed a second time for roughly 6 to 12 cycles using a sample-barcoded 5' primer and a J-beta primer mix. TCRdb reprocessed the 5' RACE reads via MiXCR and lists one record per CDR3 protein. This sample carries about 780,000 distinct CDR3 sequences, around half of them seen once, and the ten largest clones take 15% to 20%. The sample comprised blood. These receptors all stem from a man older than 75 in good health.

The chain recombines TRBV9 with TRBJ2-3; the D gene could be TRBD1 or TRBD2 (7 bases each). Germline CDR1 SGDLS, CDR2 YYNGEE. V lost 0 bases to trimming and J lost 5 bases, with 13 bases between them. The CDR3 extends over 15 amino acids. Here the CDR3 reads CASSVVTGRGDTQYF. The CDR3 bases are TGTGCCAGCAGCGTAGTGACAGGGAGGGGAGATACGCAGTATTTT.

The gene calls are TRBV6-2 or TRBV6-3 and TRBJ1-2, with a weak D call TRBD1 (5 bases). V lost 5 bases to trimming and J lost 8 bases, with 12 bases between them. Germline CDR1 and CDR2: MNHEY and SVGEGT. This CDR3 is built from 12 residues. The CDR3 spells CASSKGTGGYTF. CDR3 sequence (DNA): TGTGCCAGCAGTAAGGGGACGGGAGGCTACACCTTC.

The V and J genes are TRBV6-2 or TRBV6-3 and TRBJ2-4; TRBD2 aligns across 9 bases. The J call may be mistaken, given a closer DNA end match to TRBJ2-7. This CDR3 is 16 amino acids long. Germline CDR1 reads MNHEY; CDR2 reads SVGEGT. The CDR3 reads CASSYSSLAGPYEQYF. Written as DNA, the CDR3 is TGTGCCAGCAGTTACTCGAGTCTAGCGGGGCCCTACGAGCAGTACTTC.

V gene TRBV3-1 combines with J gene TRBJ2-7; 7 bases are a match to TRBD1. Germline V gives CDR1 LGHDT, CDR2 YNNKEL (reference sequence). The CDR3 contains 12 residues. Unmatched junction bases numbered 5, after V lost 6 bases and J lost 6 bases. The CDR3 DNA sequence: TGTGCCAGCAGTACCACAGGGGTCGAGCAGTACTTC. Translation gives CASSTTGVEQYF.

This clonotype was detected ten times or more. The chain employs TRBV5-1 and TRBJ2-1; D is uncertain. Germline V gene lookup returns CDR1 SGHRS and CDR2 YFSETQ. Trimming took off 1 base at V and 5 bases at J, with 7 bases between the two ends. CDR3 length: 13 residues. CDR3 coding DNA: TGCGCCAGCAGCTTGCCAACCAACAATGAGCAGTTCTTC. Its translation is CASSLPTNNEQFF.

This clonotype was detected only a few times. The chain joins TRBV21-1 to TRBJ2-7; the D call in the table, TRBD1, was not verified against the DNA. TRBV21-1 is classified as a pseudogene. The CDR3 spans 15 residues. The DNA of the CDR3 is TGTGCCAGCAGCAGAAGCCGGGACATCCCCTACGAGCAGTACTTC. Amino acids: CASSRSRDIPYEQYF.

The rearrangement links TRBV14 to TRBJ1-1; D is uncertain. The CDR3 spans 17 residues. Germline-derived CDR1 and CDR2 are SGHDN and FVKESK. V was shortened by 2 bases and J by 0 bases, with 16 bases between the two germline ends. CDR3 sequence (DNA): TGTGCCAGCAGCCAACGCATCGGAAACAGTATGAACACTGAAGCTTTCTTT. This encodes CASSQRIGNSMNTEAFF.

This clonotype appeared many times. The V gene is TRBV7-2, the J gene TRBJ2-1; the match to TRBD1 covers 7 bases. CDR3 size: 16 residues. Germline V gene sequence: CDR1 SGHTA, CDR2 FQGNSA. V shed 5 bases and J 3 bases; nucleotides not matched to a gene: 10. The CDR3 sequence: CASSERGQHFYNEQFF. CDR3 DNA: TGTGCCAGCAGCGAAAGGGGACAGCACTTCTACAATGAGCAGTTCTTC.

This chain links TRBV5-1 with TRBJ2-7, with 9 nucleotides matching TRBD1. The J call may be in error: the DNA end matches TRBJ2-4 better. Germline V gene sequence: CDR1 SGHRS, CDR2 YFSETQ. CDR3 size: 14 residues. CDR3 DNA: TGCGCCAGCAGCCCGGCAGGACAGGGGAACATTCAGTACTTC. Translation: CASSPAGQGNIQYF.

The chain is built from TRBV4-3 and TRBJ2-5, with TRBD1 matching over 9 bases. The J call may be in error: the DNA end matches TRBJ2-7 better. The germline V gene has CDR1 LGHNA and CDR2 YSLEER. The CDR3 contains 14 residues. CDR3 loop: CASSLRQGGYEQYF. CDR3 DNA: TGCGCCAGCAGCCTCCGACAGGGGGGTTACGAGCAGTACTTC.

The V gene is TRBV27, the J gene TRBJ2-1; TRBD1 matches at 8 bases. Germline loops: CDR1 MNHEY, CDR2 SMNVEV (reference sequence). Trimming took 6 bases from V and 4 from J; bases not matched to a gene: 11. The CDR3 runs 16 residues. The CDR3 here is CASSPQGQAPYNEQFF. Here the CDR3 DNA reads TGTGCCAGCAGCCCACAGGGACAGGCCCCTTACAATGAGCAGTTCTTC.

The J gene is TRBJ1-1, the V gene TRBV25-1; the D is unclear. Trimming removed 3 bases from V and 0 bases from J, with 14 bases in between. Germline values: CDR1 MGHDK, CDR2 SYGVNS. This CDR3 is 16 amino acids long. As DNA, the CDR3 is TGTGCCAGCAGTGATGGGCCCGGGCGGGTGAACACTGAAGCTTTCTTT. It encodes CASSDGPGRVNTEAFF.

The chain carries TRBV9 and TRBJ2-1; D remains ambiguous. This CDR3 contains 12 residues. Per the germline V gene, CDR1 is SGDLS and CDR2 is YYNGEE. V lost 0 bases and J 12 bases, leaving 10 bases between the germline ends. CDR3 nucleotide sequence: TGTGCCAGCAGCGTAGTGGGCCAAGGGCAGTTCTTC. Translated, it gives CASSVVGQGQFF.

The chain is built from TRBV29-1 and TRBJ1-1; possibly TRBD1 for D (5 bases). V lost 7 bases to trimming and J lost 1 base, with 13 bases between them. This CDR3 is built from 13 residues. Germline V gene sequence: CDR1 SQVTM, CDR2 ANQGSEA. Here the CDR3 DNA reads TGCAGCGGGGGGGAACTTTCGAACACTGAAGCTTTCTTT. Translated, it gives CSGGELSNTEAFF.

The J gene is TRBJ2-4, the V gene TRBV7-2, with D perhaps matching TRBD1 or TRBD2 (5 bases each). Judging by the DNA end, TRBJ2-7 fits better; the J call may be wrong. The germline CDR1 and CDR2 sequences are SGHTA and FQGNSA. CDR3 length equals 14 residues. The CDR3 loop reads CASSYSGDAYEQYF. DNA for the CDR3: TGTGCCAGCAGCTATAGTGGGGACGCCTACGAGCAGTACTTC.

This clonotype was detected ten times or more. This sequence joins TRBV4-3 and TRBJ2-5; the D gene is possibly TRBD2 (6 bases). The CDR3 runs to 15 residues. V dropped 5 bases and J dropped 5 bases, with 18 bases sitting between them. Germline-derived CDR1 and CDR2 are LGHNA and YSLEER. The DNA for the CDR3 is TGCGCCAGCAGCTGGACGGGGACTTCCCTGGAGACCCAGTACTTC. Its protein is CASSWTGTSLETQYF.

The chain has TRBV7-8 and TRBJ2-5, with D perhaps matching TRBD2 (5 bases). The CDR3 sequence is 14 residues long. V was clipped by 2 bases and J by 4 bases, with 11 bases between them. CDR1 SGHVS and CDR2 FQNEAQ come from the germline V gene. As DNA, the CDR3 is TGTGCCAGCAGCTTAAGTCCGGGGAGAGAGACCCAGTACTTC. Translation: CASSLSPGRETQYF.

This chain connects TRBV5-1 to TRBJ2-5; 7 bases agree with TRBD2. Per germline, CDR1 SGHRS and CDR2 YFSETQ. This CDR3 spans 15 amino acids. Unmatched junction bases numbered 17, after V lost 4 bases and J lost 11 bases. The CDR3 reads CASSLLSGMVNEQYF. The CDR3 DNA reads TGCGCCAGCAGCCTCCTAAGCGGGATGGTGAATGAGCAGTACTTC. Based on the CDR3 plus reference TRBV5-1 and TRBJ2-5, the full variable domain is KAGVTQTPRYLIKTRGQQVTLSCSPISGHRSVSWYQQTPGQGLQFLFEYFSETQRNKGNFPGRFSGRQFSNSRSEMNVSTLELGDSALYLCASSLLSGMVNEQYFGPGTRLLVL.

The V and J genes are TRBV5-1 and TRBJ2-4; D possibly uses TRBD1 or TRBD2 (5 bases each). Germline V gene data show CDR1 as SGHRS and CDR2 as YFSETQ. Trimming cost V 1 base and J 4 bases, with 9 bases left between them. This CDR3 spans 14 amino acids. CDR3 sequence: CASSLIEGKNIQYF. DNA for the CDR3: TGCGCCAGCAGCTTGATAGAGGGGAAAAACATTCAGTACTTC.